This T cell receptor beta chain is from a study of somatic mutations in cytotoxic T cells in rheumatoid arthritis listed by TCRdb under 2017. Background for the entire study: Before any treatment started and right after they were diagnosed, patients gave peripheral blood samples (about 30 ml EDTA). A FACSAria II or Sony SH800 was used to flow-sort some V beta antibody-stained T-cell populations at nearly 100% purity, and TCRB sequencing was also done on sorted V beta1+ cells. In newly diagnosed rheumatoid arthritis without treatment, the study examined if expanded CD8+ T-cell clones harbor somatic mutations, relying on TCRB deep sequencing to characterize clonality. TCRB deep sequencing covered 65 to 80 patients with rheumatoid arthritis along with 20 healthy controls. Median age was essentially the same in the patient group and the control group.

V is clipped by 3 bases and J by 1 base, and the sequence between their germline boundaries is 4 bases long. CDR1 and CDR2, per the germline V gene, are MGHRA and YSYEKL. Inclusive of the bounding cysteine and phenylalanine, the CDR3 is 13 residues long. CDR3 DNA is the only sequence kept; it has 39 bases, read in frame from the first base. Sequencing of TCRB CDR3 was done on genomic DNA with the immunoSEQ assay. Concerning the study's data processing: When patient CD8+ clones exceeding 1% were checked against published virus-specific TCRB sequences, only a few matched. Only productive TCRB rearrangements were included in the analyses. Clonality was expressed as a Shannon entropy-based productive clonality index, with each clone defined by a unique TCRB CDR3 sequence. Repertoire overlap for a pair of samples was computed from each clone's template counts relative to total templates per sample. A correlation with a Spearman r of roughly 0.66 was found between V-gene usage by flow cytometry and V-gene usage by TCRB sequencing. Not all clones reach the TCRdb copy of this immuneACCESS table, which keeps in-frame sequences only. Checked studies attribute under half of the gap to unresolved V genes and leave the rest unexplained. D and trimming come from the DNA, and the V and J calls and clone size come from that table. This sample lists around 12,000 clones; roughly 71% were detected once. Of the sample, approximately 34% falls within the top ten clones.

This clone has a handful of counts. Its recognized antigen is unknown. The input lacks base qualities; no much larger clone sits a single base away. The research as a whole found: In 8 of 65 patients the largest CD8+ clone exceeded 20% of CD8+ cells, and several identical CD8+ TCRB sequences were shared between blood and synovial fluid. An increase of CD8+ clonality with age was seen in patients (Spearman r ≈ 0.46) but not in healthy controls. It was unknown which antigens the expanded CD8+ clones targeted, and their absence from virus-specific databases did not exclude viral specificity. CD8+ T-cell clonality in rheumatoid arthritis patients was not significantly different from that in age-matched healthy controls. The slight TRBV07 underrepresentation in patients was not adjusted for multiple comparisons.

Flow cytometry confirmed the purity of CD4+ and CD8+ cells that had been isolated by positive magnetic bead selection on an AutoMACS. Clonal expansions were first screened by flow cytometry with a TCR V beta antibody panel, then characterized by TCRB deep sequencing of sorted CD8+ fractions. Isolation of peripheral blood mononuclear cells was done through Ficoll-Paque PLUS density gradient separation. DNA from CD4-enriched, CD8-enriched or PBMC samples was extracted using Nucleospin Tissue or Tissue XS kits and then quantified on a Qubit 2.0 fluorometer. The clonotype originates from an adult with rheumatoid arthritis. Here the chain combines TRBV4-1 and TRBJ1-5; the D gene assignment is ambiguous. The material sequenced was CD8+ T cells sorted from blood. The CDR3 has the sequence CASSQASNQPQHF. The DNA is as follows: TGCGCCAGCAGCCAGGCGAGCAATCAGCCCCAGCATTTT.